What follows is one T cell receptor (beta chain) and its context. Source study methods: Counts of nucleated cells, estimated from reference gene primer amplification, were obtained. Assay used: immunoSEQ multiplex PCR; TCRdb lists only in-frame clones, some missing. V and J calls and clone size are copied from that table; D and trimming were computed from the DNA. The repertoire consists of around 200,000 clones, with 80% to 90% occurring once and the leading ten covering 4.5% to 5%. This specimen comes from a study of blood T cell repertoires in COVID-19. At the level of the study: COVID-19 samples collected from the United States, Italy and Spain covered acute and convalescent phases. The analysed material was cDNA or gDNA that came from T cells, B-cell-depleted T cells, or PBMCs.

V lost 0 bases, J lost 7 bases, and 6 bases stayed unmatched. The CDR3 runs 15 residues. Germline V CDR1 and CDR2: SGHRS, YFSETQ. What was sequenced was peripheral blood. This TCR derives from a woman of 80 years or more with acute or convalescent COVID-19. J is TRBJ2-2 and V is TRBV5-1, with 7 nucleotides matching TRBD2. DNA of the CDR3: TGCGCCAGCAGCTTGGTCGCGGGAGTCGACGGGGAGCTGTTTTTT. It specifies CASSLVAGVDGELFF.